The present TCR beta chain was sequenced within a study of metastatic and nonmetastatic thyroid tumors. Trimming removed 3 bases from V and 4 bases from J; junction bases left unmatched: 3. The CDR3 is 13 amino acids. The germline CDR1 and CDR2 sequences are SGHRS and YFSETQ. Thyroid surgery was preceded by no treatment in any patient. Via MiXCR, TCRdb re-called the PCR reads. The sample consists of about 30,000 clones, almost 30% of them appearing once. This chain connects TRBV5-1 to TRBJ2-7; 8 bases are a match to TRBD1. Sequenced material: blood. The clonotype originates from a female donor with papillary thyroid cancer or a benign thyroid nodule (not recorded which). Some clones in this sample may be carry-over from other donors' samples. The DNA for the CDR3 is TGCGCCAGCAGCTGGGACAGGCGGTACGAGCAGTACTTC. This encodes CASSWDRRYEQYF.